The rows below give T cell receptor beta chains drawn from one sample of a study of T cells after yellow fever vaccination. MiXCR, applied by TCRdb to the 5' RACE reads, yields one record per CDR3 protein. The sample consists of hundreds of thousands of distinct CDR3 sequences, roughly 13% of them appearing once. Sequencing was performed on PBMCs, taken on the day of the yellow fever booster vaccination. The source is a young man who received the YFV17D yellow fever vaccine. CDR3s leave out the opening cysteine and the closing phenylalanine or tryptophan. The size field is filled for only some rows; it gives once, few, many or a size class.

len,abundance,v_gene,j_gene,CDR3aa
12,few,TRBV9,TRBJ2-1,ASRLPPPGNEQF
13,few,TRBV5-5,TRBJ1-2,ASSLSGAGNYGYT
14,few,TRBV4-3,TRBJ2-3,ASSQEGGVKSDTQY
11,few,TRBV12-3/TRBV12-4,TRBJ2-7,ASNRGGGREQY
12,.,TRBV7-7,TRBJ2-5,ASSLALGMETQY
11,.,TRBV29-1,TRBJ2-7,SARDRDTYEQY
12,.,TRBV10-3,TRBJ2-5,AIRPDTGEETQY
16,.,TRBV11-1,TRBJ2-7,ASSLGLAGGPPSYEQY
12,few,TRBV6-1,TRBJ2-7,ASLWTGASYEQY
13,many,TRBV3-1,TRBJ2-2,ASRFGTSIAGELF
11,many,TRBV5-1,TRBJ1-1,ASSLWGGTEAF
12,few,TRBV19,TRBJ2-1,ASRGLSPNNEQF
12,.,TRBV2,TRBJ2-2,ASSETSRTGELF
10,.,TRBV6-6,TRBJ2-3,ASSYSSDTQY
13,.,TRBV7-2,TRBJ2-5,ASSLLGGPQETQY
13,.,TRBV12-3/TRBV12-4,TRBJ2-1,ASIPGLAADNEQF
14,.,TRBV27,TRBJ2-5,ASSFSWSSGRETQY
10,.,TRBV20-1,TRBJ2-7,SAQRRAYEQY
11,few,TRBV20-1,TRBJ2-1,SARDWVANEQF
12,.,TRBV12-3/TRBV12-4,TRBJ2-1,ASSPPRVGNEQF
13,few,TRBV11-2,TRBJ2-1,ASSHWGGAYNEQF
11,.,TRBV7-3,TRBJ1-6,ASSLSEGSPLH
16,few,TRBV14,TRBJ2-3,ASSQDEPGRQNTDTQY
11,few,TRBV20-1,TRBJ2-7,SARDIRGYEQY
16,.,TRBV13,TRBJ2-3,ASSLFPPATSSTDTQY
13,.,TRBV9,TRBJ2-5,ASSVVDGREETQY
10,many,TRBV7-9,TRBJ2-5,ASSTNQETQY
13,few,TRBV18,TRBJ2-1,ASSRLAGGQNEQF
13,few,TRBV28,TRBJ2-5,ASETGVGIPEDQY
14,once,TRBV7-2,TRBJ2-2,ASSLVVGVSTGELF
12,.,TRBV20-1,TRBJ1-5,SAKSGGGLQPQH
12,.,TRBV7-8,TRBJ2-7,ASSSPTGQGEQY
11,.,TRBV5-1,TRBJ2-7,ASSFDNSYEQY
14,few,TRBV12-3/TRBV12-4,TRBJ2-5,ASSSTSGGEQETQY
15,few,TRBV18,TRBJ2-7,ASSPGNRGTSGRQRY
12,.,TRBV20-1,TRBJ2-7,SARDRREFYEQY
11,few,TRBV7-2,TRBJ2-5,ASSFLHQETQY
14,.,TRBV7-9,TRBJ2-7,ASSLAFLAGVGEQH
14,few,TRBV5-1,TRBJ1-1,ASSYSPGRGGESAF
13,.,TRBV5-1,TRBJ1-2,ASSLEPGDRGRYT
13,many,TRBV20-1,TRBJ2-5,SARAGTSGRVTQY
12,few,TRBV29-1,TRBJ2-1,SVVLRGVLNEQF
9,few,TRBV2,TRBJ2-5,AGSRQETQY
12,.,TRBV20-1,TRBJ2-3,SVVSSGTTDTQY